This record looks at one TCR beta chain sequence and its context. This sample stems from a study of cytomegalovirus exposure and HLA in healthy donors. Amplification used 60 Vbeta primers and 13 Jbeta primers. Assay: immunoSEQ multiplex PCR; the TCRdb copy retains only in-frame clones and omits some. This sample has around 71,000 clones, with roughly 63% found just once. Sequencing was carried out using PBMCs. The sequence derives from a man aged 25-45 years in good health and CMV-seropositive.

In DNA, the CDR3 is TGTGCCAGCAGTTTATTAAGGACAGGGGATCAGCCCCAGCATTTT. Protein: CASSLLRTGDQPQHF. The chain recombines TRBV28 with TRBJ1-5; 9 nucleotides line up with TRBD1. CDR1 is MDHEN and CDR2 is SYDVKM in the germline V gene. The junction had 3 bases not matched to a gene; V was cut back by 1 base and J by 5 bases. The CDR3 length is 15 residues.